Sequencing of this TCR beta chain was carried out in a study of PD-1 blockade in classical Hodgkin lymphoma. Method: immunoSEQ multiplex PCR; TCRdb's copy keeps in-frame clones and lacks some. This sample has approximately 99,000 clones; approximately 90% occur once, and the top ten carry approximately 20%. All patients relapsed after autologous stem cell transplantation, and brentuximab vedotin exposure varied. Study-wide points: TCR diversity rose significantly by C4D1 in CD4+ but not CD8+ cells. Underlying causes for the observed repertoire differences were not defined, possibly disease activity or prior therapy.

The CDR3 has 13 residues. The germline V gene has CDR1 SEHNR and CDR2 FQNEAQ (reference sequence). V was clipped by 4 bases and J by 9 bases, with 13 bases between them. Comments on this clone: As yet, its antigen is unknown.

This chain uses TRBV7-9 with TRBJ2-1; weak D call: TRBD1 (7 bases). This sample comprised peripheral blood mononuclear cells (PBMCs), obtained before the second cycle of nivolumab. The clonotype comes from a human donor with classical Hodgkin lymphoma. The CDR3, as DNA: TGTGCCAGCAGCTCACCCCAGGGGGGTGAGCAGTTCTTC. Translating it yields CASSSPQGGEQFF.